This T cell receptor beta chain comes out of a study of tissue T cells after allogeneic stem cell transplantation. The CDR3 has 15 residues. CDR1 is GKSSPN, CDR2 SITVG, per germline. V lost 1 base, J lost 0 bases, and 3 bases stayed unmatched. Time point in this sample: mouse harvest day 14 after allogeneic transplant. The graft held 10^6 splenic CD5+ T cells and 10^7 T-cell-depleted bone marrow cells. Points on this clone: Here the gene names and germline are mouse. Sequencing ends 1 residue short of the CDR3 end; the germline J gene provides the rest.

Here immunoSEQ multiplex PCR was the method, and the copy in TCRdb shows in-frame clones only, minus some. The data contain just over 3,000 clones, roughly 44% of them singletons. The clonotype comes from a female BALB/c mouse given C57BL/6 T cells with graft-versus-host disease after an allogeneic hematopoietic cell transplant. The sequencing input was gut tissue. The chain couples TRBV31 to TRBJ2-7; 10 bases map to TRBD2. The CDR3: CAWSPDWGHSYEQYF. Incomplete CDR3 DNA: TGTGCCTGGAGTCCGGACTGGGGGCACTCCTATGAACAGTAC.